Listed below are T cell receptor beta chains from one sample, sequenced in a study of blood T cell repertoires in COVID-19. This table comes from immunoSEQ multiplex PCR, and its TCRdb copy is limited to in-frame clones, with some not included. The sample holds over 10,000 clones, 88% seen once. Material: peripheral blood. All receptors derive from a human donor in a cohort sampled during active COVID-19. Both conserved end residues are part of each CDR3. D genes are given only for firm matches. Some rows mark clone size as missing; the rest say once, few, many or name a class of expanded clone.

j_call	cdr3_length	clone_size	v_call	d_call	cdr3_nt	cdr3_aa
TRBJ2-1	15	.	TRBV9	.	TGTGCCAGCAGCGTAGGCACATACTCCTACAATGAGCAGTTCTTC	CASSVGTYSYNEQFF
TRBJ1-2	12	few	TRBV5-1	TRBD1	TGCGCCAGCAGCTTACAGGGGAATGGCTACACCTTC	CASSLQGNGYTF
TRBJ2-1	17	.	TRBV19	TRBD2	TGTGCCAGTAGACCCAGAGCGGGACTAGCGGGAGTCGATGAGCAGTTCTTC	CASRPRAGLAGVDEQFF
TRBJ1-6	15	few	TRBV5-4	.	TGTGCCAGCAGCCTACAGGGATCCCTGGGTTCACCCCTCCACTTT	CASSLQGSLGSPLHF
TRBJ1-5	12	.	TRBV2	.	TGTGCCAGCAAAGCAGGGCGCCAGCCCCAGCATTTT	CASKAGRQPQHF
TRBJ2-1	13	once	TRBV4-3	.	TGCGCCAGCAGCCAAGCGCAGGCCAATGAGCAGTTCTTC	CASSQAQANEQFF
TRBJ1-2	16	.	TRBV6-5	.	TGTGCCAGCAGTTACGTCCTGGGGGCGTCTAACTATGGCTACACCTTC	CASSYVLGASNYGYTF
TRBJ2-7	13	.	TRBV4-1	.	TGCGCCAGCAGCCAAGTTGAGCCGGGCGAGCAGTACTTC	CASSQVEPGEQYF
TRBJ2-7	8	.	TRBV21-1	.	TGTGCCACTGTCGAGCAGTACTTC	CATVEQYF
TRBJ1-4	17	.	TRBV4-1	.	TGCGCCAGCAGCTCCCCCGTCGACCCCGTGCGGAATGAAAAACTGTTTTTT	CASSSPVDPVRNEKLFF
TRBJ2-3	15	.	TRBV7-6	.	TGTGCCAGCAGCACGCGGAGAGCTAGCACAGATACGCAGTATTTT	CASSTRRASTDTQYF
TRBJ1-1	14	.	TRBV18	TRBD1	TGTGCCAGCTCACCGACAGGGGGGAACACTGAAGCTTTCTTT	CASSPTGGNTEAFF
TRBJ2-2	16	.	TRBV29-1	.	TGCAGCGTTGAAGAAGGAGGGGGCGCGAACACCGGGGAGCTGTTTTTT	CSVEEGGGANTGELFF
TRBJ2-3	18	once	TRBV28	TRBD1	TGTGCCAGCAGTTTATTGGAACTCCGGGACAGAGTCACAGATACGCAGTATTTT	CASSLLELRDRVTDTQYF
TRBJ2-3	17	.	TRBV24-1	TRBD1	TGTGCCACCAGTCAGCGGCCCGGGACAGGTGCCACAGATACGCAGTATTTT	CATSQRPGTGATDTQYF
TRBJ1-1	16	.	TRBV10-2	TRBD1	TGCGCCAGCAGTGACCCCAAGACAGGGGGCTACACTGAAGCTTTCTTT	CASSDPKTGGYTEAFF
TRBJ2-1	16	.	TRBV7-8	TRBD2	TGTGCCAGCAGCCAAGGGCTACTAGCGGGTAACAATGAGCAGTTCTTC	CASSQGLLAGNNEQFF
TRBJ2-1	15	.	TRBV6-6	.	TGTGCCAGCAGCCTCCTCGGGGGATCCTACAATGAGCAGTTCTTC	CASSLLGGSYNEQFF
TRBJ2-7	16	.	TRBV2	TRBD1	TGTGCCAGCAGTGAAATAGGTGGACAGGGGGCTTACGAGCAGTACTTC	CASSEIGGQGAYEQYF
TRBJ2-3	15	once	TRBV6-6	.	TGTGCCAGCAGTTGGAGGACGGAGGGCACAGATACGCAGTATTTT	CASSWRTEGTDTQYF
TRBJ2-3	18	once	TRBV9	TRBD1	TGTGCCAGCAGCCTTGATAGGGACAGGGGGTTTGGCACAGATACGCAGTATTTT	CASSLDRDRGFGTDTQYF
TRBJ2-1	17	.	TRBV7-9	TRBD2	TGTGCCAGCAGCCCGGGGGGTGGCGGGATTTCCTACAATGAGCAGTTCTTC	CASSPGGGGISYNEQFF
TRBJ1-1	15	.	TRBV10-3	TRBD1	TGTGCCATCAGTGAGCAAGGACAGGACTTGGCTGAAGCTTTCTTT	CAISEQGQDLAEAFF
TRBJ2-3	15	.	TRBV25-1	.	TGTGCCAGCAGTGACAGCGGAATCTTCACAGATACGCAGTATTTT	CASSDSGIFTDTQYF
TRBJ1-1	14	.	TRBV7-2	TRBD1	TGTGCCAGCAGGCGTGACAGGGGGTACACTGAAGCTTTCTTT	CASRRDRGYTEAFF
TRBJ2-1	16	.	TRBV5-4	.	TGTGCCAGCAGCTTGGAAGGCGGACTCTCCTACAATGAGCAGTTCTTC	CASSLEGGLSYNEQFF
TRBJ1-1	15	.	TRBV9	TRBD1	TGTGCCAGCAGCGCCGGGGACAGGGGGCTCGCTGAAGCTTTCTTT	CASSAGDRGLAEAFF
TRBJ2-5	17	.	TRBV6-2/TRBV6-3	.	TGTGCCAGCAGTTACTCCCTGTCTCCTGATTGGGGGGAGGCCCAGTACTTC	CASSYSLSPDWGEAQYF
TRBJ1-1	15	.	TRBV28	.	TGTGCCAGCAGTCCCTCCACAGGGTGGTACACTGAAGCTTTCTTT	CASSPSTGWYTEAFF